One sample yielded the 28 T cell receptor beta chains listed below, sequenced in a study of control samples from healthy donors and cancer patients (dated by TCRdb to about 2020). Library prep was done by the immunoSEQ multiplex PCR assay. The clones in this table, taken by TCRdb from immuneACCESS, are in-frame only. Not every clone is retained; where verified, under half of the shortfall comes from an unresolved V gene, and the cause of the rest is unknown. This sample lists about 83,000 clones; 91% were detected once. The ten largest clones take up approximately 16% of the sample. Sequences were obtained from blood. These receptors were obtained from a man aged 50-59 years in good health.

The chain has TRBV27 and TRBJ1-2, with TRBD1 matching over 9 bases. CDR1 is MNHEY, CDR2 SMNVEV, per germline (reference sequence). The J segment lost 5 bases and the V segment lost 5 bases, leaving 12 bases of the junction unmatched. The CDR3 spans 16 residues. CDR3 in amino acids: CASSRSTGTGPYGYTF. CDR3 nucleotide sequence: TGTGCCAGCAGTCGTTCGACCGGGACAGGGCCGTATGGCTACACCTTC.

The gene calls are TRBV11-3 and TRBJ2-7, with no clear D. Germline lookup yields CDR1 SGHNT and CDR2 YENEEA. Trimming shortened V by 4 bases and J by 2 bases, and 12 bases separated the two germline ends. The CDR3 length is 14 residues. The CDR3 nucleotides are TGTGCCAGCAGCTCGAACGTCTATCCCTACGAGCAGTACTTC. As protein: CASSSNVYPYEQYF.

The chain joins TRBV7-2 to TRBJ1-6, with a tentative D call TRBD1 (5 bases). This CDR3 spans 14 amino acids. The V and J ends lost 7 bases and 7 bases respectively, with 14 bases between them. Germline CDR1 is SGHTA and CDR2 is FQGNSA. The chain's CDR3 is CASKQRGPNSPLHF. In DNA, the CDR3 is TGTGCCAGCAAACAAAGGGGCCCCAATTCACCCCTCCACTTT.

This clone appeared a single time. The chain couples TRBV5-1 to TRBJ2-6; D uncertain. Germline assignment: CDR1 SGHRS and CDR2 YFSETQ. The CDR3 runs to 14 residues. V was clipped by 4 bases and J by 0 bases, with 5 bases between them. CDR3 nucleotides: TGCGCCAGCAGCGGTGACTCTGGGGCCAACGTCCTGACTTTC. This translates into CASSGDSGANVLTF. Full variable domain (remainder filled in from reference TRBV5-1 and TRBJ2-6): KAGVTQTPRYLIKTRGQQVTLSCSPISGHRSVSWYQQTPGQGLQFLFEYFSETQRNKGNFPGRFSGRQFSNSRSEMNVSTLELGDSALYLCASSGDSGANVLTFGAGSRLTVL.

As concerns this clone: This same CDR3 is encoded by further DNA sequences in the sample. The chain carries TRBV3-1 (or the pseudogene TRBV3-2) and TRBJ1-5; D is ambiguous. Trimming cost V 1 base and J 10 bases, with 14 bases left between them. The germline CDR1 and CDR2 sequences are LGHDT and YNNKEL (reference sequence). The CDR3 is 14 residues long. Written as DNA, the CDR3 is TGTGCCAGCAGCCAAGGGATTCAAGGAGGTCCCCAGCATTTT. This encodes CASSQGIQGGPQHF.

V usage is TRBV6-5 and J usage is TRBJ2-6; D gene unclear. V dropped 5 bases and J dropped 2 bases, with 7 bases sitting between them. The CDR3 has 14 amino acids. The germline gives CDR1 MNHEY, CDR2 SVGAGI. CDR3 bases: TGTGCCAGCAGTACAGCCGCTGGGGCCAACGTCCTGACTTTC. This translates into CASSTAAGANVLTF.

The CDR3 nucleotides read TGTGCCAGCTCTAAGTTAAAAAGTGGTCCAGGGAACACCGGGGAGCTGTTTTTT. Translation gives CASSKLKSGPGNTGELFF. The chain uses TRBV7-2 and TRBJ2-2; D remains unclear. The length of the CDR3 is 18 residues. Trimming took 8 bases from V and 1 from J, leaving 23 bases between them. Per the germline V gene, CDR1 is SGHTA and CDR2 is FQGNSA. Based on the CDR3 plus reference TRBV7-2 and TRBJ2-2, the full variable domain is GAGVSQSPSNKVTEKGKDVELRCDPISGHTALYWYRQSLGQGLEFLIYFQGNSAPDKSGLPSDRFSAERTGGSVSTLTIQRTQQEDSAVYLCASSKLKSGPGNTGELFFGEGSRLTVL.

This chain uses TRBV24-1 with TRBJ2-7; TRBD1 agrees at 10 bases. Germline-derived CDR1 and CDR2 are KGHDR and SFDVKD. Trimming took 3 bases from V and 4 from J; bases not matched to a gene: 5. The CDR3 spans 15 residues. The CDR3 DNA sequence: TGTGCCACCAGTGATCCGGGACAGGGGATTTACGAGCAGTACTTC. This codes for CATSDPGQGIYEQYF.

The V gene is TRBV10-3, the J gene TRBJ2-3; 8 bases are shared with TRBD1. Germline trimming cut 3 bases from V and 6 bases from J; bases unmatched to any gene: 11. Per the germline V gene, CDR1 is ENHRY and CDR2 is SYGVKD. The CDR3 length is 16 residues. The CDR3: CAISDRTGRSLDTQYF. The CDR3, as DNA: TGTGCCATCAGTGACCGGACAGGGCGAAGTCTGGATACGCAGTATTTT.

The chain combines TRBV11-2 with TRBJ1-2; 9 bases align to TRBD1. CDR3 length equals 16 residues. In germline, CDR1 is SGHAT, CDR2 FQNNGV. Trimming took 5 bases from V and 6 from J; bases not matched to a gene: 13. DNA of the CDR3: TGTGCCAGCAGCCTCATGGGACAGGGTGTTGGAGATGGCTACACCTTC. This translates into CASSLMGQGVGDGYTF.

This chain joins TRBV5-1 and TRBJ1-2, with 7 nucleotides matching TRBD1. With 4 bases clipped from V and 8 bases from J, the junction kept 5 bases outside the gene matches. Germline V gene data show CDR1 as SGHRS and CDR2 as YFSETQ. The CDR3 is 12 residues long. The CDR3 bases are TGCGCCAGCAGCCTTGAGGGACAGGGCTACACCTTC. Amino acid sequence: CASSLEGQGYTF.

The V and J genes are TRBV18 and TRBJ2-3; D ambiguous. Looked up from germline, CDR1 is KGHSH and CDR2 is LQKENI. The CDR3 spans 14 residues. The V gene lost 0 bases and the J gene lost 2 bases, with 6 bases spanning the gap. The CDR3, as DNA: TGTGCCAGCTCACCACCGGCTCTCACAGATACGCAGTATTTT. This gives the protein CASSPPALTDTQYF.

The V and J genes are TRBV24-1 and TRBJ2-5; D uncertain. In germline, CDR1 is KGHDR, CDR2 SFDVKD. Trimming stripped 4 bases from V and 5 bases from J, with 16 bases between. CDR3 length equals 15 residues. CDR3 DNA: TGTGCCACCAGTGAGCTGACAAGCCTCGGTGAGACCCAGTACTTC. It translates to CATSELTSLGETQYF.

This chain uses TRBV27 with TRBJ1-1; 7 nucleotides agree with TRBD1. J lost 0 bases, V lost 6 bases, and 4 bases had no gene match. Per the germline V gene, CDR1 is MNHEY and CDR2 is SMNVEV (reference sequence). The CDR3 covers 14 residues. In DNA form, the CDR3 reads TGTGCCAGCAGAACCAGGGGGGTGAACACTGAAGCTTTCTTT. Its translation is CASRTRGVNTEAFF.

V usage is TRBV4-1 and J usage is TRBJ2-1; 7 bases align to TRBD1. The junction had 5 bases not matched to a gene; V was cut back by 4 bases and J by 5 bases. Germline assignment: CDR1 MGHRA and CDR2 YSYEKL. The CDR3 extends over 14 amino acids. In DNA, the CDR3 is TGCGCCAGCAGCCTTGGGACAGCCAACAATGAGCAGTTCTTC. Translating gives CASSLGTANNEQFF.

The rearrangement uses TRBV6-2 or TRBV6-3 and TRBJ1-1; D gene unclear. Germline V CDR1 and CDR2: MNHEY, SVGEGT. V lost 6 bases and J lost 2, with 10 bases in between. The CDR3 consists of 13 residues. CDR3 in amino acids: CASSPHKNTEAFF. The CDR3, as DNA: TGTGCCAGCAGCCCGCACAAAAACACTGAAGCTTTCTTT.

The chain links TRBV5-8 to TRBJ2-7, with 10 bases fitting TRBD2. The CDR3 runs to 15 residues. Germline V CDR1 and CDR2: SGHTS, YDEGEE. The V segment lost 1 base and the J segment 7 bases; nucleotides outside the gene matches: 8. The CDR3 coding sequence is TGTGCCAGCAGCTTGCGAGGGACTAGCGCCGGAGAGCAGTACTTC. Protein: CASSLRGTSAGEQYF.

This clone appeared once. The J gene is TRBJ2-1, the V gene TRBV5-4; 8 nucleotides match TRBD1. This CDR3 has 16 residues. V lost 4 bases, J lost 5 bases, and 11 bases stayed unmatched. CDR1 and CDR2 (germline): SGHNT, YYREEE (reference sequence). CDR3 sequence: CASSGRQGRTDNEQFF. The CDR3 DNA follows: TGTGCCAGCAGCGGACGACAGGGGCGCACGGACAATGAGCAGTTCTTC.

The rearrangement joins TRBV6-5 to TRBJ2-7, with 7 nucleotides matching TRBD2. The CDR3 runs to 14 residues. The germline V gene encodes CDR1 MNHEY and CDR2 SVGAGI. Trimming cost V 2 bases and J 6 bases; bases outside gene matches: 7. CDR3 sequence: CASSYGLASGEQYF. The DNA of the CDR3 is TGTGCCAGCAGTTACGGTCTGGCTAGCGGCGAGCAGTACTTC.

This chain uses TRBV4-1 with TRBJ1-2, with no clear D. This CDR3 has 15 residues. Per the germline V gene, CDR1 is MGHRA and CDR2 is YSYEKL. V lost 0 bases and J lost 7, with 15 bases in between. CDR3 sequence: CASSQEVSLTRGYTF. The CDR3 DNA sequence: TGCGCCAGCAGCCAAGAGGTCTCCTTAACCCGTGGCTACACCTTC.

This chain links TRBV7-9 with TRBJ1-1, with D possibly TRBD1 on 6 matching bases. The V and J ends lost 5 bases and 5 bases respectively, with 9 bases between them. Germline CDR1 is SEHNR and CDR2 is FQNEAQ (reference sequence). The CDR3 consists of 12 residues. In nucleotides, the CDR3 is TGTGCCAGCAGCATACAGGGAACTGAAGCTTTCTTT. It codes for CASSIQGTEAFF.

The genes are TRBV11-2 and TRBJ2-3, with 10 bases fitting TRBD2. Germline V lookup: CDR1 SGHAT, CDR2 FQNNGV. V lost 3 bases and J lost 6; bases outside the gene matches: 6. The CDR3 spans 15 residues. This CDR3 is CASSFTASGGDTQYF. As DNA, the CDR3 is TGTGCCAGCAGCTTCACAGCTAGCGGGGGTGATACGCAGTATTTT.

The V gene is TRBV7-2, the J gene TRBJ2-5, with 10 bases aligning to TRBD1. The V gene end was trimmed by 5 bases and the J gene end by 1 base; junction bases not matched to a gene: 4. Germline V lookup: CDR1 SGHTA, CDR2 FQGNSA. This CDR3 is 15 amino acids long. CDR3 sequence: CASSGQGGIQETQYF. The DNA for the CDR3 is TGTGCCAGCAGCGGACAGGGGGGAATCCAAGAGACCCAGTACTTC. Full variable domain (rest looked up from reference TRBV7-2 and TRBJ2-5): GAGVSQSPSNKVTEKGKDVELRCDPISGHTALYWYRQSLGQGLEFLIYFQGNSAPDKSGLPSDRFSAERTGGSVSTLTIQRTQQEDSAVYLCASSGQGGIQETQYFGPGTRLLVL.

The gene calls are TRBV6-2 or TRBV6-3 and TRBJ1-1; D remains unclear. The germline CDR1 and CDR2 sequences are MNHEY and SVGEGT. V shed 2 bases and J shed 6 bases, with 4 bases lying between them. The CDR3 is 11 amino acids. The CDR3 region has the DNA TGTGCCAGCAGTTACGTTGCTGAAGCTTTCTTT. Translating gives CASSYVAEAFF.

The J gene is TRBJ1-1, the V gene TRBV3-1 (or the pseudogene TRBV3-2); a possible D gene is TRBD1 (6 bases). The CDR3 has 15 amino acids. V was shortened by 1 base and J by 2 bases, with 11 bases between the two germline ends. Per germline, CDR1 LGHDT and CDR2 YNNKEL (reference sequence). The CDR3 loop is CASSQVGTQNTEAFF. CDR3 coding DNA: TGTGCCAGCAGCCAAGTAGGGACACAAAACACTGAAGCTTTCTTT.

The rearrangement links TRBV5-1 to TRBJ1-1, with TRBD1 identical over 9 bases. The length of the CDR3 is 15 residues. Germline loops: CDR1 SGHRS, CDR2 YFSETQ. V dropped 0 bases and J dropped 4; count of bases not matched to a gene: 4. CDR3 coding DNA: TGCGCCAGCAGCTTGGAAGGACAGGGGAGCACTGAAGCTTTCTTT. Amino acid sequence: CASSLEGQGSTEAFF. The variable domain in full, completed from reference TRBV5-1 and TRBJ1-1, reads KAGVTQTPRYLIKTRGQQVTLSCSPISGHRSVSWYQQTPGQGLQFLFEYFSETQRNKGNFPGRFSGRQFSNSRSEMNVSTLELGDSALYLCASSLEGQGSTEAFFGQGTRLTVV.

V gene TRBV6-5 combines with J gene TRBJ1-1; D ambiguous. CDR1 and CDR2 (germline): MNHEY, SVGAGI. Trimming cost V 4 bases and J 7 bases, with 7 bases left between them. The CDR3 has 11 amino acids. Here the CDR3 reads CASSSQLEAFF. In DNA, the CDR3 is TGTGCCAGCAGTTCCCAACTTGAAGCTTTCTTT.

V is TRBV27 and J is TRBJ1-2; 10 bases align to TRBD1. The V gene end was trimmed by 9 bases and the J gene end by 4 bases; junction bases not matched to a gene: 5. Germline V gene lookup returns CDR1 MNHEY and CDR2 SMNVEV (reference sequence). This CDR3 comprises 13 residues. The CDR3 reads CARADRGFYGYTF. Here the CDR3 DNA reads TGTGCCAGGGCGGACAGGGGGTTCTATGGCTACACCTTC.